This T cell receptor beta chain appears in the sequencing data of a study of shared clonotypes between healthy human individuals. TCRdb's table, derived via immunoSEQ multiplex PCR, lists solely in-frame clones and lacks some. The data show about 2 million clones, about 95% seen once. V shed 6 bases and J shed 0 bases, with 9 bases lying between them. The CDR3 extends over 14 amino acids. Per the germline V gene, CDR1 is LNHDA and CDR2 is SQIVND (reference sequence). Terminally differentiated effector memory CD45RA+ cells were left out of the naive CD8 fraction, which was CD45RO-negative and positively selected for CCR7. All of the donors resided in Nashville, Tennessee, and each was a Caucasian adult. Study-level results: Estimated richness was generally greater in naive than memory subsets. Clonotype sharing among donors was thought likely to change with sequencing depth.

For this clone: What it binds is not known.

The V gene is TRBV19, the J gene TRBJ1-5; D uncertain. The sample consisted of naive CD8+ T cells sorted from blood. The TCR sequence derives from a man younger than 35 in good health. This CDR3 is CASRAGYSNQPQHF. The CDR3 region has the DNA TGTGCCAGTAGAGCGGGGTATAGCAATCAGCCCCAGCATTTT.